The 15 T cell receptor beta chains below were found in one sample sequenced in a study of blood T cell repertoires in COVID-19. Measured with immunoSEQ multiplex PCR; TCRdb has only the in-frame clones, and not every one. Of about 60,000 clones in the sample, roughly three quarters are singletons; the top ten hold about 29%. The sequencing input was peripheral blood. These receptors were obtained from a human donor in a cohort sampled during active COVID-19.

The chain uses TRBV18 and TRBJ1-1; 10 nucleotides agree with TRBD1. From germline, CDR1 is KGHSH and CDR2 LQKENI. The CDR3 is 14 residues long. With V trimmed by 9 bases and J by 6 bases, 10 bases remained unmatched. CDR3 loop: CASSGTGEKSEAFF. The DNA of the CDR3 is TGTGCCAGTTCCGGGACAGGGGAAAAATCTGAAGCTTTCTTT.

CDR3 sequence: CASSVQTATGSEQYF. CDR3 coding DNA: TGTGCCAGCAGCGTACAAACAGCGACAGGGTCCGAGCAGTACTTC. J is TRBJ2-7 and V is TRBV4-2; 7 bases are a match to TRBD1. V trimming: 5 bases; J trimming: 6 bases; junction bases outside the gene matches: 13. This CDR3 region has 15 residues. Germline V lookup: CDR1 LGHNA, CDR2 YNFKEQ.

This chain uses TRBV13 with TRBJ1-4, with D unclear. V was clipped by 5 bases and J by 10 bases, with 11 bases between them. CDR1 and CDR2 (germline): PRHDT, FYEKMQ (reference sequence). CDR3 size: 12 residues. CDR3: CASSTGSRKLFF. The CDR3 DNA is TGTGCCAGCAGCACCGGGTCGAGAAAACTGTTTTTT.

V gene TRBV5-1 combines with J gene TRBJ2-1; D not certain. V was pared by 5 bases and J by 1 base, with 7 bases between. This CDR3 region has 13 residues. CDR1 and CDR2 (germline): SGHRS, YFSETQ. The CDR3 here is CASRESSYNEQFF. The CDR3 nucleotides are TGCGCCAGCAGGGAGAGTTCCTACAATGAGCAGTTCTTC.

This clone was observed a few times. This chain links TRBV19 with TRBJ2-1, with 7 bases lining up with TRBD1. The trim removed 7 bases at V and 3 bases at J, leaving 9 bases unmatched. The CDR3 spans 15 residues. CDR1 is LNHDA, CDR2 SQIVND, per germline (reference sequence). CDR3: CASTLTGAGYNEQFF. In nucleotides, the CDR3 is TGTGCCAGTACCTTAACAGGGGCAGGCTACAATGAGCAGTTCTTC.

The chain uses TRBV6-4 and TRBJ1-2; 8 bases map to TRBD1. Germline V gene data show CDR1 as MRHNA and CDR2 as SNTAGT. V shed 6 bases, J shed 8 bases, and the junction held 5 bases outside the gene matches. The CDR3 is made up of 12 amino acids. This CDR3 is CASRGQELGYTF. The CDR3 coding sequence is TGTGCCAGCAGGGGACAGGAATTAGGCTACACCTTC.

In its sample, this clone was seen a few times. The CDR3 DNA sequence: TGTGCCAGCAGCCCCTCGTCGGGTATCGCTGGAAACACCATATATTTT. Translation: CASSPSSGIAGNTIYF. This sequence joins TRBV7-9 and TRBJ1-3; D is unclear. Between the trimmed V and J ends, which lost 5 bases and 2 bases, there was a span of 16 bases. This CDR3 region has 16 residues. CDR1 and CDR2 (germline): SEHNR, FQNEAQ (reference sequence).

The rearrangement links TRBV5-1 to TRBJ1-5, with D possibly matching TRBD1 (5 bases). The V end lost 0 bases, the J end lost 4 bases, and 11 bases lay between the germline ends. From germline, CDR1 is SGHRS and CDR2 YFSETQ. There are 15 residues in the CDR3. The CDR3 is CASSLGGDYNQPQHF. In DNA, the CDR3 is TGCGCCAGCAGCTTGGGAGGGGACTATAATCAGCCCCAGCATTTT.

Ten or more counts support this clone. This chain connects TRBV2 to TRBJ1-5; TRBD1 matches 8 bases. CDR3 size: 14 residues. The germline V gene has CDR1 SNHLY and CDR2 FYNNEI. V lost 9 bases and J lost 7; bases outside the gene matches: 11. CDR3 bases: TGTGCCAGTCGTCAGGGGACAGGAAACCAGCCCCAGCATTTT. It codes for CASRQGTGNQPQHF. Drawing the rest from reference TRBV2 and TRBJ1-5, the complete variable domain is EPEVTQTPSHQVTQMGQEVILRCVPISNHLYFYWYRQILGQKVEFLVSFYNNEISEKSEIFDDQFSVERPDGSNFTLKIRSTKLEDSAMYFCASRQGTGNQPQHFGDGTRLSIL.

This chain uses TRBV2 with TRBJ1-5; the match to TRBD1 covers 10 bases. Germline CDR1 is SNHLY and CDR2 is FYNNEI. V was clipped by 8 bases and J by 7 bases; unmatched bases: 5. CDR3 length: 13 amino acids. CDR3 in amino acids: CASLGQGSQPQHF. The CDR3 DNA reads as TGTGCCAGCCTGGGACAGGGGTCACAGCCCCAGCATTTT.

This chain joins TRBV9 and TRBJ1-1; D perhaps matches TRBD1 (5 bases). CDR1 and CDR2 (germline): SGDLS, YYNGEE. This CDR3 has 12 amino acids. The V end lost 4 bases, the J end lost 8 bases, and 12 bases lay between the germline ends. The CDR3 bases are TGTGCCAGCAGCCGTGACAGTGGAGAAGCTTTCTTT. This encodes CASSRDSGEAFF.

CDR3 in DNA: TGTGCCAGCAGCGGGACTATCTCTGGAAACACCATATATTTT. Residues: CASSGTISGNTIYF. The chain employs TRBV7-2 and TRBJ1-3, with D possibly being TRBD1 (5 bases). There are 14 residues in the CDR3. Germline lookup yields CDR1 SGHTA and CDR2 FQGNSA. V was shortened by 5 bases and J by 0 bases, with 8 bases between the two germline ends.

V usage is TRBV9 and J usage is TRBJ2-3, with 14 bases lining up with TRBD2. The length of the CDR3 is 18 residues. V dropped 3 bases and J dropped 3; count of bases not matched to a gene: 9. Germline CDR1 is SGDLS and CDR2 is YYNGEE. CDR3 coding DNA: TGTGCCAGCAGCGAGACCGGGACTAGCGGGAGCGGTACAGATACGCAGTATTTT. It yields the protein CASSETGTSGSGTDTQYF.

The chain combines TRBV7-2 with TRBJ2-2, with a weak D call TRBD1 (5 bases). The CDR3 loop spans 17 amino acids. V was shortened by 1 base and J by 1 base, with 13 bases between the two germline ends. Germline V gene data show CDR1 as SGHTA and CDR2 as FQGNSA. The CDR3 DNA reads as TGTGCCAGCAGCTTAGATGTGTGGGGCGGGAACACCGGGGAGCTGTTTTTT. Residues: CASSLDVWGGNTGELFF.

The rearrangement links TRBV19 to TRBJ2-1; possibly TRBD2 for D (6 bases). Germline loops: CDR1 LNHDA, CDR2 SQIVND (reference sequence). The germline V and J ends were trimmed by 2 bases and 1 base, with 6 bases remaining between them. CDR3 length: 14 residues. The CDR3 DNA is TGTGCCAGTAGTATACTAGCGTCCTACAATGAGCAGTTCTTC. The encoded protein is CASSILASYNEQFF.